This T cell receptor beta chain stems from a study of T cells after yellow fever vaccination. Study-level background: Fractions of limited cellularity were prepared by means of SMART-Seq v4 Ultra Low Input.

The CDR3 loop spans 16 amino acids. J lost 9 bases, V lost 2 bases, and 12 bases had no gene match. Germline CDR1 reads SGHVS; CDR2 reads FNYEAQ. TCR cDNA was made by 5'RACE template switching, adding a universal primer site and UMIs. TCRdb re-derived calls from the 5' RACE reads in MiXCR, one entry per CDR3 protein. Here the sample spans fewer than 150,000 distinct CDR3 sequences, about 7% being singletons. This clonotype was recorded many times. Its specificity is unknown. Whole-study results and caveats: FACS-sorted repertoires might harbor abundant contaminating clonotypes from the bulk population. Shared CD4/CD8 clonotypes were a small share, likely from convergent recombination.

Here the sequenced sample was CD4+ T cells sorted from PBMCs, taken roughly 47 days after the first yellow fever vaccination. This sequence was found in a man between 18 and 29 years old who received the YFV17D yellow fever vaccine. The chain couples TRBV7-6 to TRBJ2-1; 8 nucleotides align to TRBD2. The CDR3 nucleotides read TGTGCCAGCAGCTTAAGGGCCGGGGGGGCCGCCGCTGAGCAGTTCTTC. Encoded protein: CASSLRAGGAAAEQFF.